This record concerns one T cell receptor (beta chain) sequence. This CDR3 is also generated by other DNA sequences in the sample. Germline CDR1 reads SGDLS; CDR2 reads YYNGEE. CDR3 size: 13 residues. The V end lost 1 base, the J end lost 3 bases, and 7 bases lay between the germline ends. The sample originates from a study of shared clonotypes between healthy human individuals. At the level of the study: The plates for each donor numbered three CD4 naive, three CD4 memory, two CD8 naive and one CD8 memory.

Recent vaccinations or acute infections were absent in the healthy HIV-negative adult donors. Execution of the assay was at deep level. In replicate PCRs of sorted subsets, roughly 210 ng DNA, approximately 30,000 T cell genomes, was used. Profiled with immunoSEQ multiplex PCR; TCRdb holds only in-frame clones, not every one. The sample lists 2 million to 2.5 million clones, almost 96% occurring once. J is TRBJ2-5 and V is TRBV9; D not certain. Sequencing was performed on naive CD4+ T cells sorted from blood. The subset was: CD45RA+ positively selected. The TCR sequence derives from a man between 18 and 29 years old in good health. The CDR3 DNA follows: TGTGCCAGCAGCGTAACTGGGAAAGAGACCCAGTACTTC. Translated, it gives CASSVTGKETQYF.